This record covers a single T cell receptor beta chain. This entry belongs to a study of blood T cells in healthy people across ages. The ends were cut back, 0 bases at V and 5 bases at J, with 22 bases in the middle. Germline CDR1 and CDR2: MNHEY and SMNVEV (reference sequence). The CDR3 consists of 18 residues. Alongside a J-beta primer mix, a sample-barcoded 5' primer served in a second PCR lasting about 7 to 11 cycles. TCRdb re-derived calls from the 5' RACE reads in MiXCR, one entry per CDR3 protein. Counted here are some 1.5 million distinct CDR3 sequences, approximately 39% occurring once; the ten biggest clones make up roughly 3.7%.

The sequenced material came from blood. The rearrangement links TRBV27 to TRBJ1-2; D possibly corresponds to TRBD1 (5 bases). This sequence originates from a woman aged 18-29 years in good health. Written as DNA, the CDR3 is TGTGCCAGCAGTTTATCTTCCTGGGGGGGTAGGGATACGTATGGCTACACCTTC. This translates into CASSLSSWGGRDTYGYTF.